The 9 T cell receptor beta chains presented below share a single source sample, sequenced in a study of shared clonotypes between healthy human individuals (dated by TCRdb to the early 2020s). Libraries were made using the immunoSEQ multiplex PCR assay. TCRdb took over this immuneACCESS table, retaining in-frame rearrangements with V and J assigned. Such tables are incomplete; in checked studies, under half of the missing clones stem from an unresolved V gene, and the remainder is unexplained. This sample has about 1.1 million clones in its table, and 75% to 80% of those were observed once. Under 0.65% of the sample goes to the ten largest clones. Sequenced sample: memory CD4+ T cells from PBMCs. The label giving this sample's cell subset or site can be read as: CD45RA-negative fraction. These receptors came from a man between 18 and 29 years old in good health. Some clones in this sample may be carry-over from other donors' samples.

This clone was recorded many times. The rearrangement joins TRBV7-6 to TRBJ2-1; 11 bases are shared with TRBD2. CDR1 and CDR2 (germline): SGHVS, FNYEAQ. CDR3 length equals 16 residues. V gave up 0 bases and J gave up 4 bases; unmatched junction bases: 2. The CDR3 loop is CASSLAGLAVYNEQFF. CDR3 nucleotide sequence: TGTGCCAGCAGCTTAGCGGGACTAGCGGTGTACAATGAGCAGTTCTTC.

The chain couples TRBV19 to TRBJ2-5; D unclear. This CDR3 spans 13 amino acids. Deletions cut 5 bases from V and 4 bases from J, with 11 bases between. Germline V gives CDR1 LNHDA, CDR2 SQIVND (reference sequence). The CDR3 region is CASSPTAPETQYF. The CDR3 nucleotides read TGTGCCAGTAGTCCCACGGCCCCAGAGACCCAGTACTTC.

The chain couples TRBV5-4 to TRBJ1-1; tentative D call: TRBD1 (6 bases). V lost 4 bases and J lost 6, with 19 bases in between. CDR3 length: 15 amino acids. CDR1 SGHNT and CDR2 YYREEE come from the germline V gene (reference sequence). CDR3 bases: TGTGCCAGCAGCGGAATTCAGGGGAAAGGCGCTGAAGCTTTCTTT. Its protein product is CASSGIQGKGAEAFF. The full variable domain, completed using reference TRBV5-4 and TRBJ1-1, is ETGVTQSPTHLIKTRGQQVTLRCSSQSGHNTVSWYQQALGQGPQFIFQYYREEENGRGNFPPRFSGLQFPNYSSELNVNALELDDSALYLCASSGIQGKGAEAFFGQGTRLTVV.

As to this clone: The same CDR3 arises from other DNA sequences in this sample as well. V is TRBV7-3 and J is TRBJ1-1; D is unresolved. V was cut by 5 bases and J by 4 bases, with 14 bases left in between. Germline lookup yields CDR1 SGHTA and CDR2 FQGTGA. The CDR3 is made up of 14 amino acids. The CDR3 DNA sequence: TGTGCCAGCAGCCCTAGACCGGGAGGCACTGAAGCTTTCTTT. Amino acid sequence: CASSPRPGGTEAFF.

V is TRBV29-1 and J is TRBJ1-2; D gene ambiguous. V was shortened by 6 bases and J by 7 bases, with 3 bases between the two germline ends. The CDR3 covers 8 residues. Germline V gives CDR1 SQVTM, CDR2 ANQGSEA. The CDR3 DNA sequence: TGCAGCGTAGGTGGCTACACCTTC. Amino acid sequence: CSVGGYTF.

The rearrangement uses TRBV28 and TRBJ2-1; 9 bases match TRBD2. J lost 8 bases, V lost 5 bases, and 10 bases had no gene match. The germline V gene has CDR1 MDHEN and CDR2 SYDVKM. The CDR3 runs to 15 residues. The CDR3 DNA sequence: TGTGCCAGCAGTCATAGCGGGAGAGTAAATGATGAGCAGTTCTTC. Translating it yields CASSHSGRVNDEQFF.

V gene TRBV7-2 combines with J gene TRBJ2-7, with 8 bases aligning to TRBD2. Per the germline V gene, CDR1 is SGHTA and CDR2 is FQGNSA. V dropped 1 base and J dropped 1; count of bases not matched to a gene: 3. The CDR3 covers 15 residues. CDR3 DNA: TGTGCCAGCAGCTTAGGACGGGAGGGATCCTACGAGCAGTACTTC. Translation gives CASSLGREGSYEQYF.

The rearrangement uses TRBV15 and TRBJ2-5; D is unclear. Germline lookup yields CDR1 LNHNV and CDR2 YYDKDF (reference sequence). This CDR3 spans 11 amino acids. The V end lost 4 bases, the J end lost 5 bases, and 5 bases lay between the germline ends. The CDR3 protein is CATSIRETQYF. DNA for the CDR3: TGTGCCACCAGCATACGGGAGACCCAGTACTTC. Looking up the rest from reference TRBV15 and TRBJ2-5 gives the full variable domain: DAMVIQNPRYQVTQFGKPVTLSCSQTLNHNVMYWYQQKSSQAPKLLFHYYDKDFNNEADTPDNFQSRRPNTSFCFLDIRSPGLGDTAMYLCATSIRETQYFGPGTRLLVL.

This chain uses TRBV6-5 with TRBJ2-1; the match to TRBD2 covers 9 bases. Germline loops: CDR1 MNHEY, CDR2 SVGAGI. Trimming cost V 0 bases and J 2 bases; bases outside gene matches: 2. This CDR3 has 16 amino acids. CDR3 DNA: TGTGCCAGCAGTTACTCGGGCGGGAGGGCCTACAATGAGCAGTTCTTC. Amino acids: CASSYSGGRAYNEQFF.